This TCR beta chain stems from a study of blood T cell repertoires in COVID-19 (dated by TCRdb to the early 2020s). Study-level background: The collaborator samples originated in the United States, Italy and Spain and spanned the acute and convalescent phases of COVID-19. The sample metadata nearly always contained a de-identified subject ID, COVID-19 status, age in years and sex. The material from the prospective study consisted of cDNA or gDNA derived from T cells, B-cell-depleted T cells, or PBMCs. The repertoires were released in a freely available public database meant as a resource for research on the immune response to SARS-CoV-2. Samples came from the ongoing ImmuneRACE study (first 160 participants) plus 1,254 subjects from 6 global collaborators. Where HLA class I and class II types were available, the types were taken from metadata supplied by the sample provider, not from assay-based typing. Subjects who had been exposed to COVID-19, were actively infected with it, or had recovered from it provided the deeply sampled blood TCRbeta repertoires that made up the dataset.

The immunoSEQ Assay, a bias-controlled multiplex PCR, was used to amplify TCRbeta CDR3 regions from genomic DNA. The authors' analysis ran thus. Nucleated cell counts per sample were estimated from amplification of reference gene primers within the assay. Sequence reads were collapsed and filtered to measure the absolute abundance of every unique TCRbeta CDR3 rearrangement. For each sample, productive Simpson clonality was calculated by taking the square root of Simpson's diversity index across productive rearrangements. TCRdb retrieved this table from immuneACCESS and kept in-frame rearrangements only. Not all clones are present; in checked studies, unresolved V genes account for under half, and no reason is known for the remainder. V, J and clone size were drawn from that table, and D and trimming were deduced from the DNA. Within this sample are about 110,000 clones, with less than 75% of them counted one time only. The leading ten clones occupy 1.8% of the sample.

On the study overall, not on this receptor specifically: How much clinical and demographic metadata was included differed by source and by participant, and the metadata was provided uncurated.

A word on this clone: The specificity of this receptor is unknown. Base qualities are not provided; no much larger clone lies one nucleotide away.

The CDR3 sequence holds 12 residues, the cysteine and phenylalanine included. Only CDR3 DNA remains: 36 bases, in frame from the first base. Looking up the germline V gene yields CDR1 MNHEY and CDR2 SVGEGT. Cut back by 5 bases and 11 bases, the V and J ends lie 13 bases apart. Collaborating institutions collected whole blood in K2EDTA tubes following their own protocols. For TCRbeta analysis, collaborators shipped samples in one of three forms: frozen whole blood, isolated PBMCs, or DNA extracted from either of those sample types. Source material: peripheral blood. This sequence uses TRBV6-2 or TRBV6-3 and TRBJ2-1; a tentative D match to TRBD1 spans 6 bases. This clonotype originated in a woman aged 40 to 55 with acute or convalescent COVID-19. The nucleotide sequence reads as follows: TGTGCCAGCAGTCGATCCGGGACACAGCAGTTCTTC. Translated, it gives CASSRSGTQQFF.